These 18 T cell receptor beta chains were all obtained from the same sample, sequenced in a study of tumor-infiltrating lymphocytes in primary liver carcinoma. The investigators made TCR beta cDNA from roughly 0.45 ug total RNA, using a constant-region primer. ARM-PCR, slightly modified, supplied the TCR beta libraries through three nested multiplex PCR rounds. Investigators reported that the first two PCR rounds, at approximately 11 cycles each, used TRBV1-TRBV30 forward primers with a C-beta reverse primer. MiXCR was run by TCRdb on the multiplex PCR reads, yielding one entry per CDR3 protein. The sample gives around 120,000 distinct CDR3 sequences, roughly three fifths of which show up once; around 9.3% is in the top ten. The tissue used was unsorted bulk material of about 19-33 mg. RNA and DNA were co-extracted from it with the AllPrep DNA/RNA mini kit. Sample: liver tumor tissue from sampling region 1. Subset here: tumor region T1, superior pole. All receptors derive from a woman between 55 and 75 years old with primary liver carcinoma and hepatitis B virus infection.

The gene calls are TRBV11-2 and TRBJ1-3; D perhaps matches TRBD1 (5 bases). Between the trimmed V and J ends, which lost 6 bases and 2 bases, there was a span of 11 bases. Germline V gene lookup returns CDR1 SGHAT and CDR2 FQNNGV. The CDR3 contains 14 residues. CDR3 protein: CASRDSRAGNTIYF. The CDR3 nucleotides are TGTGCCAGCAGAGACAGCCGGGCTGGAAACACCATATATTTT.

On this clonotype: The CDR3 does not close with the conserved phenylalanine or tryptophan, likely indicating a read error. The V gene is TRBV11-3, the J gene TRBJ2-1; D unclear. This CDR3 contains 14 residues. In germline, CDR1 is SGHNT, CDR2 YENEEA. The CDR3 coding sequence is TGTGCCAACAGCTCCAGACGGAAATACAATGAGCAGTTCTCC. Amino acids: CANSSRRKYNEQFS.

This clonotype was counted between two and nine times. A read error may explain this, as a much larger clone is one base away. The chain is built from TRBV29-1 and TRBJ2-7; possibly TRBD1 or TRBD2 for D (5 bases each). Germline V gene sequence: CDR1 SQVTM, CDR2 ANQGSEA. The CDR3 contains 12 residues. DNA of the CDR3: TGCGGCGTTCAAATATACCTACGAGGGGAGTACTTC. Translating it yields CGVQIYLRGEYF.

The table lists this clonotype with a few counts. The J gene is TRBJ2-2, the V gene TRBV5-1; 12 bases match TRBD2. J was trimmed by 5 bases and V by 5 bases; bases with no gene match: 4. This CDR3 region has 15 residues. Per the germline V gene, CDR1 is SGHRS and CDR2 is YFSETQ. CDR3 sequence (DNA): TGCGCCAGCAGACCCGGGACTAGCGGGACCGGGGAGCTGTTTTTT. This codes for CASRPGTSGTGELFF. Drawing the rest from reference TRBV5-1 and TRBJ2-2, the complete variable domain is KAGVTQTPRYLIKTRGQQVTLSCSPISGHRSVSWYQQTPGQGLQFLFEYFSETQRNKGNFPGRFSGRQFSNSRSEMNVSTLELGDSALYLCASRPGTSGTGELFFGEGSRLTVL.

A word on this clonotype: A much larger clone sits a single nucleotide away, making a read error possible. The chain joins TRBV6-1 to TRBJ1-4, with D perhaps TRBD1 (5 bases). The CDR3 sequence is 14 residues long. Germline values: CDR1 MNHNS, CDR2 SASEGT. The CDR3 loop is CATSEGVGHEKLFF. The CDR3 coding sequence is TGTGCCACCAGTGAAGGGGTCGGGCATGAAAAACTGTTTTTT.

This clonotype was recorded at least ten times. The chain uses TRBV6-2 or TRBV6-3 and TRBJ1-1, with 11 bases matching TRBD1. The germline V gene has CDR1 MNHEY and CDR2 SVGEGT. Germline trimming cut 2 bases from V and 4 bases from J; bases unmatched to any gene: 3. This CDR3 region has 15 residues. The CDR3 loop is CASSYRTGGRTEAFF. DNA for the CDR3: TGTGCCAGCAGTTACCGGACAGGGGGCCGCACTGAAGCTTTCTTT.

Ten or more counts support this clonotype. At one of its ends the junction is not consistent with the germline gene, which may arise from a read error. The CDR3 spells CASSEVPGGRPLAETQYF. CDR3 DNA: TGTGCCAGCAGCGAAGTCCCAGGGGGCAGACCCCTCGCGGAGACCCAGTACTTC. The chain employs TRBV6-1 and TRBJ2-5, with 8 bases that match TRBD1. The CDR3 runs to 18 residues. Germline V gene sequence: CDR1 MNHNS, CDR2 SASEGT.

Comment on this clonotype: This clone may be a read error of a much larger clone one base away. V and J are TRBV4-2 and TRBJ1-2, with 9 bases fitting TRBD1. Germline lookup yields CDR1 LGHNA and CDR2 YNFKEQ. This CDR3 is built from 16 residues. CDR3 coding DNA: TGTGCCAGCACCCAAGGGACAGGGCCAAGTAAGGGAGGCTACACCTTC. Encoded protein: CASTQGTGPSKGGYTF.

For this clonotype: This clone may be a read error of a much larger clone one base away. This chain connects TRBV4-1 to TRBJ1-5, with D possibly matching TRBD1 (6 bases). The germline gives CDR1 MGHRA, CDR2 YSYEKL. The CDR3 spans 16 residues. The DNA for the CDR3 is TGCGCCAGCAGCCAAACGGACAGAAGTAGCGATCAGCCCCAGCATTTT. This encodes CASSQTDRSSDQPQHF.

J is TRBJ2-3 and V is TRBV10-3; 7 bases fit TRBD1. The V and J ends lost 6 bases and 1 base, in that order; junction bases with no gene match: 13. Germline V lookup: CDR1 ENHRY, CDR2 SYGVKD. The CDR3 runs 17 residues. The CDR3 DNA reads TGTGCCATCAGCTCGACGGCCGGGACAGAGGGCACAGATACGCAGTATTTT. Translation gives CAISSTAGTEGTDTQYF.

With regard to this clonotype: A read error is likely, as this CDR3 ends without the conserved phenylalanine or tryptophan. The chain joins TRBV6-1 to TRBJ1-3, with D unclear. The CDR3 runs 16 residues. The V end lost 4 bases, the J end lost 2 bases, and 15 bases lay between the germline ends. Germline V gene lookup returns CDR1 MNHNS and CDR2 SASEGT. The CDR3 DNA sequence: TGTGCCAGCAGTGGAGACCCTCAACGGGCTGGAAACACCATATATTTA. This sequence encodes CASSGDPQRAGNTIYL.

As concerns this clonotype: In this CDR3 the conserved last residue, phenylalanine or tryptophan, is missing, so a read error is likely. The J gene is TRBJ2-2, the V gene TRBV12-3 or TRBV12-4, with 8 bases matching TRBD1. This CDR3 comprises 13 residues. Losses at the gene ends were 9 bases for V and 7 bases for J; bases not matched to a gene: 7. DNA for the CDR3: TGTGCCAGTCAGACAGGGACAGGCGGGGAGCTGTTTTCT. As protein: CASQTGTGGELFS.

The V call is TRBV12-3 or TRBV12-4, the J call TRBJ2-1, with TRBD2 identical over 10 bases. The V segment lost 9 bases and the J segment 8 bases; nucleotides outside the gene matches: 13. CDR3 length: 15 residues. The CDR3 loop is CASSRVLAGGYEQFF. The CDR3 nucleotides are TGTGCCAGTAGCCGTGTATTAGCGGGAGGATATGAGCAGTTCTTC.

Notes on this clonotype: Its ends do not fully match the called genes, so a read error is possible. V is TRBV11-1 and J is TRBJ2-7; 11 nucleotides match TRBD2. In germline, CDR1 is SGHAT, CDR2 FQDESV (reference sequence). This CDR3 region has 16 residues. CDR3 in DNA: TGTGCCAGCAACTTCGTCTTGACTAGCGGGACCTACGAGCAGTATTTC. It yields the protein CASNFVLTSGTYEQYF.

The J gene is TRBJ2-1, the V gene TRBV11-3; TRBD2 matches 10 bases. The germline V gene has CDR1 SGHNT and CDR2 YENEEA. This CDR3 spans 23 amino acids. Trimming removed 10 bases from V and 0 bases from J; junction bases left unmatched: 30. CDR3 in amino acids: CANNLVPNLAASGSLSSYNEQFF. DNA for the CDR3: TGTGCCAACAACTTAGTCCCCAACCTTGCGGCTAGCGGGAGTTTGAGCTCCTACAATGAGCAGTTCTTC.

The DNA of the CDR3 is TGTGCCAGCAGCCCAAACGGCGGGAGCTCCTACAATGAGCAGTTCTTC. Its protein is CASSPNGGSSYNEQFF. The rearrangement joins TRBV7-3 to TRBJ2-1, with TRBD2 matching 7 bases. The germline CDR1 and CDR2 sequences are SGHTA and FQGTGA. Germline trimming cut 5 bases from V and 0 bases from J; bases unmatched to any gene: 7. The CDR3 extends over 16 amino acids.

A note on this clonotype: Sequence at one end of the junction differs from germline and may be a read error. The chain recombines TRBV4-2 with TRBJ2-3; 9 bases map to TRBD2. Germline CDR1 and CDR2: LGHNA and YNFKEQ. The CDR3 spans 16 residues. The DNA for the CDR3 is TGTGTCAGCAGCCAAGATAAGGGACTAGCATCAGATACACAGTATTTT. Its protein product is CVSSQDKGLASDTQYF.

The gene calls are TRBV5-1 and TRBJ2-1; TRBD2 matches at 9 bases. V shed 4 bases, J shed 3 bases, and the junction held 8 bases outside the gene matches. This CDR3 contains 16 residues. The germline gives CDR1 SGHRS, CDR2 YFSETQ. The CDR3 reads CASSTNSGSFYNEQFF. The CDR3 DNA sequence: TGCGCCAGCAGCACGAATAGCGGGAGTTTCTACAATGAGCAGTTCTTC.